The 8 T cell receptor beta chains given below trace back to one sample, sequenced in a study of regulatory T cells in long-lasting Graves disease (TCRdb year 2021). Libraries came from multiplex PCR. TCRdb names Illumina HiSeq 4000 as the instrument used. CDR3 regions were amplified by Arm-PCR with iRepertoire HTBI primers to construct TCR beta libraries. In TCRdb, the public reads were trimmed at Q25 with fastp and aligned with MiXCR, with productive beta chains retained. A single entry per CDR3 protein holds the most common genes and DNA from its merged rows. The sample includes 440,000 or so distinct CDR3 sequences, with around 15% observed a single time. The top ten constitute over 8.5% of the sample. This specimen's time point label, per the study, means: newly diagnosed GD, antithyroid drugs for less than 3 months. For both TCR sequencing and RNA sequencing, RNA was extracted from PBMCs using TRIzol.

The data also belong to a second study, concerning T cells in Graves' hyperthyroidism and ophthalmopathy.

The sample here was peripheral blood mononuclear cells (PBMCs), taken at new diagnosis, from a patient treated with antithyroid drugs. These receptors all stem from a woman in her thirties with Graves disease. Donor details come from another sample of the same person, matched by shared clones.

The chain uses TRBV28 and TRBJ1-2; D is perhaps TRBD1 (5 bases). The CDR3 is 14 amino acids. Germline CDR1 is MDHEN and CDR2 is SYDVKM. Trimming cost V 7 bases and J 4 bases, with 16 bases left between them. This CDR3 is CASTKGAPLYGYTF. In nucleotides, the CDR3 is TGTGCCAGCACGAAAGGGGCCCCTCTCTATGGCTACACCTTC.

This sequence joins TRBV15 and TRBJ2-3; D gene ambiguous. The CDR3 length is 16 residues. The germline gives CDR1 LNHNV, CDR2 YYDKDF (reference sequence). Trimming pared 1 base from V and 6 bases from J, leaving 17 bases between. The CDR3 sequence: CATSRAGLSYRDTQYF. The CDR3 bases are TGTGCCACCAGCAGAGCTGGGCTCTCCTATAGGGATACGCAGTATTTT.

The rearrangement uses TRBV5-1 and TRBJ2-7, with 8 bases identical to TRBD1. Losses at the gene ends were 3 bases for V and 6 bases for J; bases not matched to a gene: 8. Germline-derived CDR1 and CDR2 are SGHRS and YFSETQ. The CDR3 contains 14 residues. The DNA of the CDR3 is TGCGCCAGCAGCTACAGGACAGGGAGCCTCGAGCAGTACTTC. It yields the protein CASSYRTGSLEQYF.

Ten or more counts support this clonotype. The chain combines TRBV11-3 with TRBJ2-1; D perhaps matches TRBD1 (6 bases). CDR3 length: 15 residues. V gave up 5 bases and J gave up 7 bases, with 18 bases separating them. Germline CDR1 and CDR2: SGHNT and YENEEA. DNA of the CDR3: TGTGCCAGCAGCCCGCCGGGACACCCGGGGAATGAGCAGTTCTTC. It is translated as CASSPPGHPGNEQFF.

In its sample, this clonotype was seen many times. The V and J genes are TRBV6-1 and TRBJ2-7; D not certain. CDR1 is MNHNS and CDR2 is SASEGT in the germline V gene. The CDR3 spans 11 residues. V lost 8 bases and J lost 1, with 6 bases in between. The CDR3 protein is CASRTSYEQYF. The CDR3 coding sequence is TGTGCCAGCCGAACTTCCTACGAGCAGTACTTC.

This clonotype was found many times. The chain links TRBV30 to TRBJ1-1; tentatively, D is TRBD1 (6 bases). Germline CDR1 reads GTSNPN; CDR2 reads SVGIG (reference sequence). The CDR3 consists of 17 residues. Trimming left V 4 bases short and J 0 bases short, with 21 bases between. The CDR3 bases are TGTGCCTGGAAGGAAATCAAAAGGGGGGGCATGAACACTGAAGCTTTCTTT. Residues: CAWKEIKRGGMNTEAFF. Full variable domain (remainder filled in from reference TRBV30 and TRBJ1-1): SQTIHQWPATLVQPVGSPLSLECTVEGTSNPNLYWYRQAAGRGLQLLFYSVGIGQISSEVPQNLSASRPQDRQFILSSKKLLLSDSGFYLCAWKEIKRGGMNTEAFFGQGTRLTVV.

The rearrangement joins TRBV27 to TRBJ2-1; the match to TRBD2 covers 8 bases. After removal of 2 bases from V and 4 bases from J, the junction contained 7 bases not matched to a gene. The CDR3 is 16 residues long. Germline lookup yields CDR1 MNHEY and CDR2 SMNVEV (reference sequence). In nucleotides, the CDR3 is TGTGCCAGCAGTTTAGCTGGGGCGGGAGGTTACAATGAGCAGTTCTTC. Translation gives CASSLAGAGGYNEQFF.

The sample holds many counts of this clonotype. The chain carries TRBV20-1 and TRBJ1-2; D perhaps matches TRBD1 (5 bases). The V end lost 0 bases, the J end lost 4 bases, and 18 bases lay between the germline ends. Germline V gene sequence: CDR1 DFQATT, CDR2 SNEGSKA (reference sequence). The CDR3 spans 16 residues. The CDR3 is CSARDPRGGPSYGYTF. In DNA, the CDR3 is TGCAGTGCTAGAGATCCCCGGGGGGGTCCTAGCTATGGCTACACCTTC.